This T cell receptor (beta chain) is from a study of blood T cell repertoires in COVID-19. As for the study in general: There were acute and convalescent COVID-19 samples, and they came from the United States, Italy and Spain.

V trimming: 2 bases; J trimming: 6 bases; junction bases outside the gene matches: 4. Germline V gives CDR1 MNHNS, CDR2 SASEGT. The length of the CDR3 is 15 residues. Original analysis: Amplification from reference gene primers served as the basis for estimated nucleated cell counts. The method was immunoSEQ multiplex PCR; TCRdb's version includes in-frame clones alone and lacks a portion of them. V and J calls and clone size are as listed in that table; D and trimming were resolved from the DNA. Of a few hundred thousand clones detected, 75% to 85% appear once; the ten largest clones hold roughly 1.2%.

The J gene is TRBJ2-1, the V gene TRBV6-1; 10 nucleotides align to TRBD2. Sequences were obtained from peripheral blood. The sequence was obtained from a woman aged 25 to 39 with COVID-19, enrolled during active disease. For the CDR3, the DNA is TGTGCCAGCAGTGAAAGGAGCGGGGGGGCCAATGAGCAGTTCTTC. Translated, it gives CASSERSGGANEQFF.